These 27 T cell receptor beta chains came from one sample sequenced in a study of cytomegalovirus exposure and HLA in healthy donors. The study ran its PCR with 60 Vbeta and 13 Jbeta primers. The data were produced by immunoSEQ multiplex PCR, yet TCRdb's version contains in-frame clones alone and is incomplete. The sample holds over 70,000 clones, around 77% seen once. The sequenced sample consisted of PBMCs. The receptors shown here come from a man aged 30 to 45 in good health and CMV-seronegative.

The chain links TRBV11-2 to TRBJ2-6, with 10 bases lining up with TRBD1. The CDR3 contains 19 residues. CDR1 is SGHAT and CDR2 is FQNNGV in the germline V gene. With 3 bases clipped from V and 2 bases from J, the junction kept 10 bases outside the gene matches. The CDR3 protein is CASSFPRDRGTTGANVLTF. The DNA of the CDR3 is TGTGCCAGCAGCTTTCCCCGGGACAGGGGAACCACTGGGGCCAACGTCCTGACTTTC. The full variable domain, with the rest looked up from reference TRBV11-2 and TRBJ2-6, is EAGVAQSPRYKIIEKRQSVAFWCNPISGHATLYWYQQILGQGPKLLIQFQNNGVVDDSQLPKDRFSAERLKGVDSTLKIQPAKLEDSAVYLCASSFPRDRGTTGANVLTFGAGSRLTVL.

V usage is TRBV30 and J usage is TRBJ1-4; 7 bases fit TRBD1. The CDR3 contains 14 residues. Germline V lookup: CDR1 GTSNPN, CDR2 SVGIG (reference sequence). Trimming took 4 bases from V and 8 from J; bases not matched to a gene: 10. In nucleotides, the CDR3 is TGTGCCTGGACCCAACAGGGGATTGGGGAAAAACTGTTTTTT. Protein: CAWTQQGIGEKLFF. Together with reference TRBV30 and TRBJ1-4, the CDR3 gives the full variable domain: SQTIHQWPATLVQPVGSPLSLECTVEGTSNPNLYWYRQAAGRGLQLLFYSVGIGQISSEVPQNLSASRPQDRQFILSSKKLLLSDSGFYLCAWTQQGIGEKLFFGSGTQLSVL.

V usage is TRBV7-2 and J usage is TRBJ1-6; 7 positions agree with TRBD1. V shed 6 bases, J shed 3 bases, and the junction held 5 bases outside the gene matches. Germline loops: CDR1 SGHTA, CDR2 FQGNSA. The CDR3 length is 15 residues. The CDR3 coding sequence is TGTGCCAGCAGGCTAGGGGGCTACTATAATTCACCCCTCCACTTT. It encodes CASRLGGYYNSPLHF.

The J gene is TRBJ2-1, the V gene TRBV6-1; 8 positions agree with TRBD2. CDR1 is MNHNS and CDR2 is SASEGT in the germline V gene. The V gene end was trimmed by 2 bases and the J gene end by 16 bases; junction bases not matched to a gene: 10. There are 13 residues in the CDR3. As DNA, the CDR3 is TGTGCCAGCAGTGAATCCAACAGCGGGGGAGTATTCTTC. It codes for CASSESNSGGVFF.

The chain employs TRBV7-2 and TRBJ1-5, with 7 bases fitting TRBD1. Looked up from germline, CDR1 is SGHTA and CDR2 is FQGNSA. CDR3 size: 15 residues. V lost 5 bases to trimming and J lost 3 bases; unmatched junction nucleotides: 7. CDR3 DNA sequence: TGTGCCAGCAGCCTTCGACAGGGCGCCAATCAGCCCCAGCATTTT. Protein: CASSLRQGANQPQHF. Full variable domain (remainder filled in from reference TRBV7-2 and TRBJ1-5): GAGVSQSPSNKVTEKGKDVELRCDPISGHTALYWYRQSLGQGLEFLIYFQGNSAPDKSGLPSDRFSAERTGGSVSTLTIQRTQQEDSAVYLCASSLRQGANQPQHFGDGTRLSIL.

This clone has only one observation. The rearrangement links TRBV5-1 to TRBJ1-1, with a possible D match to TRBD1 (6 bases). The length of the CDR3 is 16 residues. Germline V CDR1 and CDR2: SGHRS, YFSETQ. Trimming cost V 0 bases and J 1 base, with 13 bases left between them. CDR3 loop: CASSLAIRTENTEAFF. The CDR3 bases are TGCGCCAGCAGCTTGGCTATAAGGACAGAGAACACTGAAGCTTTCTTT.

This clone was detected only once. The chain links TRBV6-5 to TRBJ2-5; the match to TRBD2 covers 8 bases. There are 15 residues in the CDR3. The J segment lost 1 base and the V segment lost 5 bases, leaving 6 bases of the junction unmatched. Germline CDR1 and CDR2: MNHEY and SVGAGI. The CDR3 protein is CASSRASGFQETQYF. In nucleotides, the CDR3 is TGTGCCAGCAGTCGGGCTAGCGGGTTCCAAGAGACCCAGTACTTC.

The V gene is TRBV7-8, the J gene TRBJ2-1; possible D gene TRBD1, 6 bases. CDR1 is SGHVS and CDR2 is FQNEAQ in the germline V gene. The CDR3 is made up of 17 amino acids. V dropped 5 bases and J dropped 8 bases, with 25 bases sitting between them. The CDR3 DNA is TGTGCCAGCAGCACAACGGACAGAGAGGGCCCTAGATATGAGCAGTTCTTC. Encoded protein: CASSTTDREGPRYEQFF.

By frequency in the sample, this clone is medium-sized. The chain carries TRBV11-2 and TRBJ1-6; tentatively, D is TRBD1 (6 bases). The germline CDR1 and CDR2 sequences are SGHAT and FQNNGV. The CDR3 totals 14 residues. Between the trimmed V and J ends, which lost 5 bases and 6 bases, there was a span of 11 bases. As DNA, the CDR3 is TGTGCCAGCAGCGGACAGTATCCTAATTCACCCCTCCACTTT. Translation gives CASSGQYPNSPLHF.

CDR3 in amino acids: CASSQDRAGVEQYF. CDR3 DNA sequence: TGCGCCAGCAGCCAAGATCGAGCGGGAGTCGAGCAGTACTTC. J is TRBJ2-7 and V is TRBV4-1, with TRBD2 identical over 8 bases. CDR3 length: 14 amino acids. Trimming cost V 0 bases and J 6 bases; bases outside gene matches: 4. Germline V gives CDR1 MGHRA, CDR2 YSYEKL.

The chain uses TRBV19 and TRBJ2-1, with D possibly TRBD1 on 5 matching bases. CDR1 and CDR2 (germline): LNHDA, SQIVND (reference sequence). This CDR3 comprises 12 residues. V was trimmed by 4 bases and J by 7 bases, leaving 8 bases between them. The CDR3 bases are TGTGCCAGTAGTAATCAGGGTAATGAGCAGTTCTTC. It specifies CASSNQGNEQFF. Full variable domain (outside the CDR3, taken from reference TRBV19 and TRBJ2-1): DGGITQSPKYLFRKEGQNVTLSCEQNLNHDAMYWYRQDPGQGLRLIYYSQIVNDFQKGDIAEGYSVSREKKESFPLTVTSAQKNPTAFYLCASSNQGNEQFFGPGTRLTVL.

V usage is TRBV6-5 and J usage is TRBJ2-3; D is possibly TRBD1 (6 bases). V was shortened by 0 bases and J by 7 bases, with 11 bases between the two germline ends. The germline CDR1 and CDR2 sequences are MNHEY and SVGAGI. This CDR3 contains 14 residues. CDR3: CASSYSGQPYTQYF. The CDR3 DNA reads TGTGCCAGCAGTTACTCAGGACAGCCATATACGCAGTATTTT.

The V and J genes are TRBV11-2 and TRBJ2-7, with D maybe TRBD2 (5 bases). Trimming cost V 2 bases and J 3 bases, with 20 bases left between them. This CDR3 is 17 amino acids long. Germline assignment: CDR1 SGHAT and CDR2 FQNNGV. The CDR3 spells CASSLLKLGNPNYEQYF. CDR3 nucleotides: TGTGCCAGCAGCTTATTAAAGCTCGGGAATCCTAACTACGAGCAGTACTTC.

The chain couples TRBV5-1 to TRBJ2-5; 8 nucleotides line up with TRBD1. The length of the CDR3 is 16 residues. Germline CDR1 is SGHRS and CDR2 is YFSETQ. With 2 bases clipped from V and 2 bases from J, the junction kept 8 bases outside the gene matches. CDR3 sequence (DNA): TGCGCCAGCAGCTTAAAGAGTTGGACAGGGCAAGAGACCCAGTACTTC. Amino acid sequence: CASSLKSWTGQETQYF.

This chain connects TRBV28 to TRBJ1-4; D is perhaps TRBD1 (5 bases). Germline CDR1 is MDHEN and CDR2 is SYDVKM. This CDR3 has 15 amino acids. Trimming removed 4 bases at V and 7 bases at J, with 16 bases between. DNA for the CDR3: TGTGCCAGCAGTTCCCGGGGGGGGGTTATTGAAAAACTGTTTTTT. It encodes CASSSRGGVIEKLFF.

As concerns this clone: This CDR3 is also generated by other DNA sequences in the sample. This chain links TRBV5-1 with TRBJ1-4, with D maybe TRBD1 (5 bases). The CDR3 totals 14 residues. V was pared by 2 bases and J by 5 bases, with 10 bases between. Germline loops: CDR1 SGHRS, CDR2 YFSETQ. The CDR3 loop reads CASSLGPGNEKLFF. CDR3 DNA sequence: TGCGCCAGCAGCTTAGGACCAGGGAATGAAAAACTGTTTTTT.

The CDR3, as DNA: TGTGCCAGCAGCCTCGACATCCTCACGACTGAAGCTTTCTTT. It yields the protein CASSLDILTTEAFF. The rearrangement links TRBV5-4 to TRBJ1-1; D not certain. Per the germline V gene, CDR1 is SGHNT and CDR2 is YYREEE (reference sequence). The V and J ends lost 4 bases and 5 bases respectively, with 15 bases between them. The CDR3 length is 14 residues.

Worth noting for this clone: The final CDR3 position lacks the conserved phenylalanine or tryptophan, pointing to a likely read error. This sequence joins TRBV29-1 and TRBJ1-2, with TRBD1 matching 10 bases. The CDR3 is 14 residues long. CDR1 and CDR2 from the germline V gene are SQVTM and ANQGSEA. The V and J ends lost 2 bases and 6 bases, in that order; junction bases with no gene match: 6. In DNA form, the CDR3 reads TGCAGCGTTGAAAGCGTCGACAGGGGGCATGGCTACACCCTC. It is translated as CSVESVDRGHGYTL.

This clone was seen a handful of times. The CDR3 reads CASSFSGRGEQFF. The CDR3 nucleotides read TGTGCCAGCAGCTTCTCCGGGAGAGGCGAGCAGTTCTTC. V is TRBV7-9 and J is TRBJ2-1; D may be TRBD2 (6 bases). The length of the CDR3 is 13 residues. CDR1 is SEHNR and CDR2 is FQNEAQ in the germline V gene (reference sequence). Between the trimmed V and J ends, which lost 3 bases and 10 bases, there was a span of 13 bases.

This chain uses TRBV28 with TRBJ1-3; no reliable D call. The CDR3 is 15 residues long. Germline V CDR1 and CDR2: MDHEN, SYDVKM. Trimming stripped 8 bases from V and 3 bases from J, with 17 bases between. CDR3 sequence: CASSYYGSGGNTIYF. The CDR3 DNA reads TGTGCCAGCTCCTACTACGGGTCCGGTGGAAACACCATATATTTT.

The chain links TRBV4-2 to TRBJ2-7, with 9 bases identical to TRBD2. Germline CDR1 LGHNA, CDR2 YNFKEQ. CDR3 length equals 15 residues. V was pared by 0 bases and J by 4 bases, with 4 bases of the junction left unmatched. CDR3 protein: CASSQDMGLAYEQYF. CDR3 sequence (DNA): TGTGCCAGCAGCCAAGATATGGGACTAGCTTACGAGCAGTACTTC.

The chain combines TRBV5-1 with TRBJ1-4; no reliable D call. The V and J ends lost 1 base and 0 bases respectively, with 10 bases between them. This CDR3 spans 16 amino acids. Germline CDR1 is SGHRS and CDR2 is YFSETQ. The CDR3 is CASSLSHGTTNEKLFF. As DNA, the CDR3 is TGCGCCAGCAGCTTGTCCCACGGGACAACTAATGAAAAACTGTTTTTT.

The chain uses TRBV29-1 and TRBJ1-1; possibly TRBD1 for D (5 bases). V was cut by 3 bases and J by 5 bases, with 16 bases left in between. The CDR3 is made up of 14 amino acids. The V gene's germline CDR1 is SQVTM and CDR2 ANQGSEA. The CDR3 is CSVDSRGGRTEAFF. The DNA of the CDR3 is TGCAGCGTTGACTCAAGGGGAGGTAGGACTGAAGCTTTCTTT.

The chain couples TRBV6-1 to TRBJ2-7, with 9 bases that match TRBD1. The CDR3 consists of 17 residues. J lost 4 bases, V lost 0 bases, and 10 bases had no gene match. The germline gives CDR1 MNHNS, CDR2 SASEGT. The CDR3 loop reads CASSEAPGQGFSYEQYF. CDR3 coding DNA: TGTGCCAGCAGTGAAGCACCGGGACAGGGTTTTAGTTACGAGCAGTACTTC.

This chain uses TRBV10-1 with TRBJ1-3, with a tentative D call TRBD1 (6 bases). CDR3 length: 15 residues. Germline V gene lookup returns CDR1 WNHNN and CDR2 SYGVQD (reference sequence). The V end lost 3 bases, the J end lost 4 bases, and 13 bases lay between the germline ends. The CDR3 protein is CASSDPRDIGNTIYF. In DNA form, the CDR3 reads TGCGCCAGCAGTGACCCGAGGGACATCGGAAACACCATATATTTT.

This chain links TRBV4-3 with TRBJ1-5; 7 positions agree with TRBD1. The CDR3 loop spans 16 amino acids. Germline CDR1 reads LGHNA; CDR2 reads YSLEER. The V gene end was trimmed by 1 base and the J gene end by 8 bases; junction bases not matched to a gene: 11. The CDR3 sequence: CASSQGLSRGLEPQHF. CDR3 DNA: TGCGCCAGCAGCCAAGGGCTGTCAAGGGGGCTTGAGCCCCAGCATTTT.

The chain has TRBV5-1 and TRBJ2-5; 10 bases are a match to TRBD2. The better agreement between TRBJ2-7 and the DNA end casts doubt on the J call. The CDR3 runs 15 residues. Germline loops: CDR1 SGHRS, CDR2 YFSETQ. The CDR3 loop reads CASSFLAGVIYEQYF. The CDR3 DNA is TGCGCCAGCAGCTTCCTAGCGGGAGTTATCTACGAGCAGTACTTC.